This passage covers 11 T cell receptor beta chains from one sample sequenced in a study of blood T cell repertoires in COVID-19. Measured with immunoSEQ multiplex PCR; TCRdb has only the in-frame clones, and not every one. The repertoire holds tens of thousands of clones, 76% seen once, with 27% in the top ten. The sample comprised peripheral blood. Receptors were obtained from a man at least 80 years old with acute or convalescent COVID-19.

The chain recombines TRBV2 with TRBJ2-5, with D possibly TRBD2 on 6 matching bases. The CDR3 is 12 residues long. V dropped 4 bases and J dropped 3 bases, with 6 bases sitting between them. Germline-derived CDR1 and CDR2 are SNHLY and FYNNEI. CDR3 DNA: TGTGCCAGCAGTGGACTAGAAGAGACCCAGTACTTC. It specifies CASSGLEETQYF.

This rearrangement joins TRBV20-1 to TRBJ2-3; 9 nucleotides match TRBD2. The V segment lost 3 bases and the J segment 5 bases; nucleotides outside the gene matches: 9. Germline V gives CDR1 DFQATT, CDR2 SNEGSKA (reference sequence). CDR3 length: 15 amino acids. The CDR3 nucleotides read TGCAGTGCTAGTTTGACTAGCGGTCTTGGAGATACGCAGTATTTT. Translating it yields CSASLTSGLGDTQYF.

V is TRBV7-9 and J is TRBJ2-3; 9 nucleotides align to TRBD2. CDR3 length: 16 amino acids. Looked up from germline, CDR1 is SEHNR and CDR2 is FQNEAQ (reference sequence). The trim removed 5 bases at V and 2 bases at J, leaving 8 bases unmatched. The CDR3 here is CASSPPRGRATDTQYF. CDR3 DNA sequence: TGTGCCAGCAGCCCCCCTCGCGGGAGGGCCACAGATACGCAGTATTTT. Using reference TRBV7-9 and TRBJ2-3 for the parts outside the CDR3, the full variable domain is DTGVSQNPRHKITKRGQNVTFRCDPISEHNRLYWYRQTLGQGPEFLTYFQNEAQLEKSRLLSDRFSAERPKGSFSTLEIQRTEQGDSAMYLCASSPPRGRATDTQYFGPGTRLTVL.

The J gene is TRBJ2-5, the V gene TRBV11-2, with 8 bases fitting TRBD2. Germline lookup yields CDR1 SGHAT and CDR2 FQNNGV. The trim removed 6 bases at V and 4 bases at J, leaving 7 bases unmatched. The CDR3 is made up of 14 amino acids. CDR3 nucleotides: TGTGCCAGCAGGCGGACTAGCACAGCAGAGACCCAGTACTTC. Its protein product is CASRRTSTAETQYF. The full variable domain, its missing parts supplied by reference TRBV11-2 and TRBJ2-5, is EAGVAQSPRYKIIEKRQSVAFWCNPISGHATLYWYQQILGQGPKLLIQFQNNGVVDDSQLPKDRFSAERLKGVDSTLKIQPAKLEDSAVYLCASRRTSTAETQYFGPGTRLLVL.

The chain couples TRBV24-1 to TRBJ2-1, with 15 nucleotides matching TRBD2. Germline CDR1 is KGHDR and CDR2 is SFDVKD. CDR3 size: 18 residues. Trimming removed 4 bases from V and 1 base from J; junction bases left unmatched: 4. The CDR3 loop is CATSDRGLAGGSYNEQFF. The CDR3 region has the DNA TGTGCCACCAGTGACCGGGGACTAGCGGGAGGATCCTACAATGAGCAGTTCTTC.

The V gene is TRBV6-5, the J gene TRBJ1-6; 9 nucleotides line up with TRBD1. The CDR3 extends over 14 amino acids. CDR1 MNHEY and CDR2 SVGAGI come from the germline V gene. The trim removed 7 bases at V and 7 bases at J, leaving 5 bases unmatched. CDR3 coding DNA: TGTGCCAGCAACACCGGGACAGGGAATTCACCCCTCCACTTT. This encodes CASNTGTGNSPLHF.

CDR3 loop: CASSSYQETQYF. CDR3 nucleotides: TGTGCCAGCAGCTCCTACCAAGAGACCCAGTACTTC. The gene calls are TRBV7-8 and TRBJ2-5; no clear D. The length of the CDR3 is 12 residues. Germline V lookup: CDR1 SGHVS, CDR2 FQNEAQ. Trimming removed 4 bases from V and 0 bases from J, with 3 bases in between.

This chain links TRBV24-1 with TRBJ2-3; D is possibly TRBD1 (6 bases). CDR3 length: 14 residues. CDR1 is KGHDR, CDR2 SFDVKD, per germline. V gave up 4 bases and J gave up 9 bases, with 16 bases separating them. CDR3 sequence reads: CATSDTGQRGTQYF. As DNA, the CDR3 is TGTGCCACCAGTGACACGGGACAACGGGGCACGCAGTATTTT.

On this clone: The junction departs from the called germline gene at one end, perhaps through a read error. This chain connects TRBV3-1 (or the pseudogene TRBV3-2) to TRBJ1-6; TRBD1 aligns across 7 bases. The CDR3 loop spans 14 amino acids. Germline-derived CDR1 and CDR2 are LGHDT and YNNKEL (reference sequence). CDR3 in DNA: TGTGCCAGCAGCCAAGTACAGGGGAATTCACCCCTCCGCTTT. Its protein product is CASSQVQGNSPLRF.

The chain joins TRBV5-1 to TRBJ2-5; TRBD2 agrees at 9 bases. Germline CDR1 is SGHRS and CDR2 is YFSETQ. The CDR3 is made up of 15 amino acids. V trimming: 1 base; J trimming: 5 bases; junction bases outside the gene matches: 6. The CDR3 DNA reads as TGCGCCAGCAGCTTGAGGGCTAGCGGGATGGAGACCCAGTACTTC. Protein: CASSLRASGMETQYF.

The rearrangement links TRBV18 to TRBJ2-7; 7 nucleotides match TRBD2. The CDR3 consists of 14 residues. Trimming took 0 bases from V and 7 from J; bases not matched to a gene: 6. CDR1 is KGHSH, CDR2 LQKENI, per germline. The CDR3 reads CASSPPAGGREQYF. The CDR3 DNA reads TGTGCCAGCTCACCACCGGCGGGCGGGAGAGAGCAGTACTTC.